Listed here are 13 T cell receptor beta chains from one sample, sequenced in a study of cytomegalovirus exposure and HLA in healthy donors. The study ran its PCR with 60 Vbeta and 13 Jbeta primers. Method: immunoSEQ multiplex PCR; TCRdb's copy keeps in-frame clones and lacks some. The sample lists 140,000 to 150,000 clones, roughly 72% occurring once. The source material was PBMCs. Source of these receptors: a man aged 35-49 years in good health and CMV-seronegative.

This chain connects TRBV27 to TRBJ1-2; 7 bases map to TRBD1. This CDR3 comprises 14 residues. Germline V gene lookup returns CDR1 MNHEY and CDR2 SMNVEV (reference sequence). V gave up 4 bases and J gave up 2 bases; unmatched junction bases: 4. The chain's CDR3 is CASSWGTENYGYTF. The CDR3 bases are TGTGCCAGCAGTTGGGGGACAGAGAACTATGGCTACACCTTC.

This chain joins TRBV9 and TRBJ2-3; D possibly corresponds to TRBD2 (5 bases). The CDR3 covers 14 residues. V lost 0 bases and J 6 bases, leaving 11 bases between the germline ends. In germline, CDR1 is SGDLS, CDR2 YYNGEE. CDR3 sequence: CASSVVGGVDTQYF. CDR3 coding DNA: TGTGCCAGCAGCGTAGTTGGAGGCGTCGATACGCAGTATTTT.

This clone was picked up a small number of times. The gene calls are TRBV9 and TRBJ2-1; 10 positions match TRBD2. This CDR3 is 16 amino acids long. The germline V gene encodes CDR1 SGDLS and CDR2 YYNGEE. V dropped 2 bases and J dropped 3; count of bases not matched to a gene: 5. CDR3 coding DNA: TGTGCCAGCAGCGTTATGGCTAGCGGGAGCTACAATGAGCAGTTCTTC. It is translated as CASSVMASGSYNEQFF.

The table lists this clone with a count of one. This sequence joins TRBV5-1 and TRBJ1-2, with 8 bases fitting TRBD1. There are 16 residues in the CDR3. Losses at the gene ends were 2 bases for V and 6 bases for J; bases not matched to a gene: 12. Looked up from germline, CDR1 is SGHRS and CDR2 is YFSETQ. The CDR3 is CASSLPSLTGANGYTF. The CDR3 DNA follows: TGCGCCAGCAGCTTACCGAGCCTGACAGGGGCGAATGGCTACACCTTC.

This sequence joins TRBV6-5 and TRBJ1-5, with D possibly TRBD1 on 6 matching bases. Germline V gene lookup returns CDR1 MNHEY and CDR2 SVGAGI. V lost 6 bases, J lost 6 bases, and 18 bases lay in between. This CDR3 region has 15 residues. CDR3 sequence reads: CASRKNTGTAQPQHF. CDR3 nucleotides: TGTGCCAGCAGGAAAAATACAGGGACGGCTCAGCCCCAGCATTTT.

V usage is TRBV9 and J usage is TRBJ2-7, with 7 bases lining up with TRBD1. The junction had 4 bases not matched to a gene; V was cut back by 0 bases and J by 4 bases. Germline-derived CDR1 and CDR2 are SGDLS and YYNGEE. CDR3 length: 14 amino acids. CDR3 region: CASSVGQGAYEQYF. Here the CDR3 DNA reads TGTGCCAGCAGCGTAGGACAGGGCGCGTACGAGCAGTACTTC. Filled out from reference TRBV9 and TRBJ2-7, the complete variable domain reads DSGVTQTPKHLITATGQRVTLRCSPRSGDLSVYWYQQSLDQGLQFLIQYYNGEERAKGNILERFSAQQFPDLHSELNLSSLELGDSALYFCASSVGQGAYEQYFGPGTRLTVT.

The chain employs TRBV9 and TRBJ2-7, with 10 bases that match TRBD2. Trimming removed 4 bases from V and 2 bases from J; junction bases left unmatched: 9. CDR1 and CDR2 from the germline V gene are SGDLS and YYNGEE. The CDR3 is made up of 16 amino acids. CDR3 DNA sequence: TGTGCCAGCAGCCCAACCGGACTAGCGGTTACCTACGAGCAGTACTTC. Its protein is CASSPTGLAVTYEQYF.

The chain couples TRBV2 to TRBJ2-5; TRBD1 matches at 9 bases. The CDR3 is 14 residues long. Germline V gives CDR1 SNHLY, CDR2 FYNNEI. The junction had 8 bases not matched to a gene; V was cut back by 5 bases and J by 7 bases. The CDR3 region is CASSTGTGTGTQYF. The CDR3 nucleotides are TGTGCCAGCAGTACAGGGACAGGGACAGGGACCCAGTACTTC.

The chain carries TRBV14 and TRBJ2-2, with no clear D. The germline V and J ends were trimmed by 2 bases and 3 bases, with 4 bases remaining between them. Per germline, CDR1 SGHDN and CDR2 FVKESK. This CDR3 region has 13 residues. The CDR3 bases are TGTGCCAGCAGCCAACATCACACCGGGGAGCTGTTTTTT. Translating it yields CASSQHHTGELFF.

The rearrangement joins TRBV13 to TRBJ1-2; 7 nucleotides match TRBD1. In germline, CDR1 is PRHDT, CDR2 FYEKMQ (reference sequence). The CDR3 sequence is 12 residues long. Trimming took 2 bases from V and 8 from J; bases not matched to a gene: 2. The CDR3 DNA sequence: TGTGCCAGCAGCTTAAAGGGACAGGGCTACACCTTC. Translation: CASSLKGQGYTF.

The CDR3 sequence is CASSIGENTEAFF. The CDR3 region has the DNA TGTGCCAGCAGTATAGGGGAGAACACTGAAGCTTTCTTT. V is TRBV5-4 and J is TRBJ1-1, with D possibly TRBD1 on 5 matching bases. The CDR3 runs to 13 residues. CDR1 and CDR2 from the germline V gene are SGHNT and YYREEE (reference sequence). Trimming cost V 5 bases and J 1 base, with 9 bases left between them.

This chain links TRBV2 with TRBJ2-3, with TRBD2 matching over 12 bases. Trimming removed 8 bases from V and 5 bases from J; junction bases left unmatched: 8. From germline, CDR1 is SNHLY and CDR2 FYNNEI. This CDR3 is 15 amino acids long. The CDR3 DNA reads TGTGCCAGCGGGGTTCTAGCGGGGGGGGGAGATACGCAGTATTTT. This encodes CASGVLAGGGDTQYF.

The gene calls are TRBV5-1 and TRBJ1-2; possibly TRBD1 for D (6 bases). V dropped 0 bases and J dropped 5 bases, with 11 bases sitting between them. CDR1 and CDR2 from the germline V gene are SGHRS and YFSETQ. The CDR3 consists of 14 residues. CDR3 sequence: CASSLEGTPYGYTF. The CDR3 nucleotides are TGCGCCAGCAGCTTGGAGGGGACACCATATGGCTACACCTTC. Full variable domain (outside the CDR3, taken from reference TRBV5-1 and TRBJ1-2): KAGVTQTPRYLIKTRGQQVTLSCSPISGHRSVSWYQQTPGQGLQFLFEYFSETQRNKGNFPGRFSGRQFSNSRSEMNVSTLELGDSALYLCASSLEGTPYGYTFGSGTRLTVV.